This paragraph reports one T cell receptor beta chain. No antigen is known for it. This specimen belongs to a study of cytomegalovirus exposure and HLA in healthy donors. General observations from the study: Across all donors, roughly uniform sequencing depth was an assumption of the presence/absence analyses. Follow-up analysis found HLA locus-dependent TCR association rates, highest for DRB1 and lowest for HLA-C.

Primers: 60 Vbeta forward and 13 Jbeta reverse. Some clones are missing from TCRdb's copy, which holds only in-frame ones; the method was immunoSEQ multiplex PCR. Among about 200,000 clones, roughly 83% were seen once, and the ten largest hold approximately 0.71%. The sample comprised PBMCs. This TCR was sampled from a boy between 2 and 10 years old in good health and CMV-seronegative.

CDR3 bases: TGCGCCAGCAGCTTAGGCCTAGCGGGACAGGTATTGAATGAGCAGTTCTTC. As protein: CASSLGLAGQVLNEQFF. The chain has TRBV5-1 and TRBJ2-1; maybe TRBD2 (9 bases). This CDR3 contains 17 residues. The ends were cut back, 2 bases at V and 7 bases at J, with 22 bases in the middle. Germline V CDR1 and CDR2: SGHRS, YFSETQ.